These T cell receptor beta chains were read from a single sample in a study of blood T cells in healthy people across ages. TCRdb re-called the 5' RACE reads through MiXCR, storing one row per CDR3 protein. In the table there are about 1 million distinct CDR3 sequences, around 45% of which are singletons. The specimen was blood. The receptors shown here come from an older woman in good health. Both conserved end residues are part of each CDR3. A D gene is named only where the DNA matches it firmly. A row's size may be missing; if present it is once, few, many or a size class.

abundance: -; d_gene: TRBD1; j_gene: TRBJ2-7; v_gene: TRBV27; CDR3nt: TGTGCCAGCAGTTTACAACAGGGGGCGGTTAACGAGCAGTACTTC; CDR3aa: CASSLQQGAVNEQYF
abundance: -; d_gene: TRBD2; j_gene: TRBJ2-6; v_gene: TRBV15; CDR3nt: TGTGCCACCAGCAGGGGGGGGGAAGGGGCCAACGTCCTGACTTTC; CDR3aa: CATSRGGEGANVLTF
abundance: few; d_gene: -; j_gene: TRBJ2-1; v_gene: TRBV10-3; CDR3nt: TGTGCCATCAGTGAGTCGAGCAGGGGAGGTGTCCACAATGAGCAGTTCTTC; CDR3aa: CAISESSRGGVHNEQFF
abundance: few; d_gene: TRBD2; j_gene: TRBJ2-3; v_gene: TRBV11-2; CDR3nt: TGTGCCAGCAGCCCACTAGCGGGAGGTGGTCCAGATACGCAGTATTTT; CDR3aa: CASSPLAGGGPDTQYF
abundance: -; d_gene: -; j_gene: TRBJ2-5; v_gene: TRBV6-5; CDR3nt: TGTGCCAGCAGTTACTCGGCAGGAGGGAGGGAGACCCAGTACTTC; CDR3aa: CASSYSAGGRETQYF
abundance: -; d_gene: TRBD2; j_gene: TRBJ2-5; v_gene: TRBV15; CDR3nt: TGTGCCACCAGTCCTGGGACTAGCGGACAAGAGACCCAGTACTTC; CDR3aa: CATSPGTSGQETQYF
abundance: -; d_gene: -; j_gene: TRBJ2-1; v_gene: TRBV7-9; CDR3nt: TGTGCCAGCAGCTACTCTTCTCCGATTAATGAGCAGTTCTTC; CDR3aa: CASSYSSPINEQFF
abundance: -; d_gene: -; j_gene: TRBJ2-3; v_gene: TRBV20-1; CDR3nt: TGCAGTGCTAGAGATAGGGGTTCGACAGATACGCAGTATTTT; CDR3aa: CSARDRGSTDTQYF
abundance: -; d_gene: TRBD2; j_gene: TRBJ2-7; v_gene: TRBV11-2; CDR3nt: TGTGCCAGCAGACAAAGGACTAGCGGGAGTGAGGCCCAGTACTTC; CDR3aa: CASRQRTSGSEAQYF
abundance: many; d_gene: -; j_gene: TRBJ2-7; v_gene: TRBV4-1; CDR3nt: TGCGCCAGCAGCTCCTCGGTAGGGGGCTCCTACGAGCAGTACTTC; CDR3aa: CASSSSVGGSYEQYF
abundance: few; d_gene: -; j_gene: TRBJ2-3; v_gene: TRBV2; CDR3nt: TGTGCCAGCAGTGAAGCCAGGGGAAGCACAGATACGCAGTATTTT; CDR3aa: CASSEARGSTDTQYF
abundance: once; d_gene: TRBD1; j_gene: TRBJ2-5; v_gene: TRBV12-3/TRBV12-4; CDR3nt: TGTGCCAGCAGTCTAAGGACAGGGCCACAAGAGACCCAGTACTTC; CDR3aa: CASSLRTGPQETQYF
abundance: -; d_gene: TRBD1; j_gene: TRBJ2-1; v_gene: TRBV20-1; CDR3nt: TGCAGTGCTAACCCGGACAGGGTGGTGCAGAATGAGCAGTTCTTC; CDR3aa: CSANPDRVVQNEQFF
abundance: -; d_gene: -; j_gene: TRBJ1-2; v_gene: TRBV13; CDR3nt: TGTGCCAGCAGTGGAGACAGCATCTATGGCTACACCTTC; CDR3aa: CASSGDSIYGYTF
abundance: -; d_gene: TRBD2; j_gene: TRBJ2-5; v_gene: TRBV29-1; CDR3nt: TGCAGCGTTGGGGGTCGGCTAGCGGAGGAGACCCAGTACTTC; CDR3aa: CSVGGRLAEETQYF
abundance: -; d_gene: -; j_gene: TRBJ2-3; v_gene: TRBV12-3/TRBV12-4; CDR3nt: TGTGCCAGCAGTTTAAGAGGGTTCGGCACAGATACGCAGTATTTT; CDR3aa: CASSLRGFGTDTQYF
abundance: -; d_gene: -; j_gene: TRBJ2-7; v_gene: TRBV15; CDR3nt: TGTGCCACCAGCAGAGCCTCCCCCCACAATGAGCAGTACTTC; CDR3aa: CATSRASPHNEQYF
abundance: -; d_gene: TRBD2; j_gene: TRBJ2-7; v_gene: TRBV13; CDR3nt: TGTGCCAGCAGCTTAGTCCGGACTAGCTCCGTTGGCGAGCAGTACTTC; CDR3aa: CASSLVRTSSVGEQYF
abundance: few; d_gene: -; j_gene: TRBJ2-6; v_gene: TRBV27; CDR3nt: TGTGCCAGCAGTTTAAGATCGCCCGGACAGTTAAGCTCTGGGGCCAACGTCCTGACTTTC; CDR3aa: CASSLRSPGQLSSGANVLTF
abundance: -; d_gene: -; j_gene: TRBJ2-3; v_gene: TRBV9; CDR3nt: TGTGCCAGCAGCGTAAGAGCGGCCACAGATACGCAGTATTTT; CDR3aa: CASSVRAATDTQYF
abundance: -; d_gene: TRBD2; j_gene: TRBJ2-7; v_gene: TRBV6-2/TRBV6-3; CDR3nt: TGTGCCAGCAGTTACCCGGGACTAGCCTCCTTTTACTACGAGCAGTACTTC; CDR3aa: CASSYPGLASFYYEQYF
abundance: -; d_gene: -; j_gene: TRBJ2-7; v_gene: TRBV20-1; CDR3nt: TGCAGTGGGAGGGAAGGGGAGCAGTACTTC; CDR3aa: CSGREGEQYF
abundance: -; d_gene: TRBD1; j_gene: TRBJ2-3; v_gene: TRBV10-2; CDR3nt: TGCGCCAGCAGTGTAACAGGGGCAGATACGCAGTATTTT; CDR3aa: CASSVTGADTQYF
abundance: few; d_gene: -; j_gene: TRBJ2-1; v_gene: TRBV20-1; CDR3nt: TGCAGTGCTGGTCCTTGGCAAGCCAATGAGCAGTTCTTC; CDR3aa: CSAGPWQANEQFF
abundance: -; d_gene: -; j_gene: TRBJ2-3; v_gene: TRBV18; CDR3nt: TGTGCCAGCTCACCGGGCAAAGGGGAACCATTGGATACGCAGTATTTT; CDR3aa: CASSPGKGEPLDTQYF
abundance: -; d_gene: -; j_gene: TRBJ2-1; v_gene: TRBV28; CDR3nt: TGTGCCAGCAGTTTGGGTTCCGCGCAGTTCTTC; CDR3aa: CASSLGSAQFF
abundance: -; d_gene: TRBD1; j_gene: TRBJ2-6; v_gene: TRBV10-3; CDR3nt: TGTGCGACAGGGTCTGGGGCCAACGTCCTGACTTTC; CDR3aa: CATGSGANVLTF